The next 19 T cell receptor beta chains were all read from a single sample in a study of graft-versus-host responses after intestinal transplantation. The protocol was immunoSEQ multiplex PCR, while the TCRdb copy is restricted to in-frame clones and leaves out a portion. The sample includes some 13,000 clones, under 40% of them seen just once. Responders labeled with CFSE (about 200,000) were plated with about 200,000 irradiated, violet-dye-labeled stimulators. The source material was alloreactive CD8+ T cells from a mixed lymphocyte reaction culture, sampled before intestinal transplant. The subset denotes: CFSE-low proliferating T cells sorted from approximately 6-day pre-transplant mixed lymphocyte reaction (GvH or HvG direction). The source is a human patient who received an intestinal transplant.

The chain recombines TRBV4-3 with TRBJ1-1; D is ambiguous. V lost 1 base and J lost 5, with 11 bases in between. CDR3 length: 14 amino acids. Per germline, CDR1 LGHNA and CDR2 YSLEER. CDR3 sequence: CASSQAGGWTEAFF. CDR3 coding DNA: TGCGCCAGCAGCCAAGCAGGTGGCTGGACTGAAGCTTTCTTT.

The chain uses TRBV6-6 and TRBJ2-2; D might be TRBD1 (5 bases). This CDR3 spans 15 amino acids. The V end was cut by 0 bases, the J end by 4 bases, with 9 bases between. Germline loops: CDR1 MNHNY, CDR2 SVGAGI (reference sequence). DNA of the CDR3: TGTGCCAGCAGTTACTCGACAGCTTTCACCGGGGAGCTGTTTTTT. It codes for CASSYSTAFTGELFF.

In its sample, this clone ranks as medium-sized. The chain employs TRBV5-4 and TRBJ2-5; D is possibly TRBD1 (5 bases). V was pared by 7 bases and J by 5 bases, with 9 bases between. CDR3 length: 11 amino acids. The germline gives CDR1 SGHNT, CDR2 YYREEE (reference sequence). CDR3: CASASGETQYF. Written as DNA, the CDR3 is TGTGCCAGCGCATCAGGGGAGACCCAGTACTTC.

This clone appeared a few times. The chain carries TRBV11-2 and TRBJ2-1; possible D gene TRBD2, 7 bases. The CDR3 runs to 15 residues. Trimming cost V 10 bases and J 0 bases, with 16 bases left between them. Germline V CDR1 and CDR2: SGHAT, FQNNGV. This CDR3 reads CATSSRGASYNEQFF. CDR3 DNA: TGTGCCACTTCCTCCCGGGGGGCCTCCTACAATGAGCAGTTCTTC.

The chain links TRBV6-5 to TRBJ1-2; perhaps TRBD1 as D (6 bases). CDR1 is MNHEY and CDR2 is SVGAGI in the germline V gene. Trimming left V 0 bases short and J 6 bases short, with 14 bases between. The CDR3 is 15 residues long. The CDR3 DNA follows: TGTGCCAGCAGTTACTCGAAAACAGGGCATAATGGCTACACCTTC. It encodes CASSYSKTGHNGYTF.

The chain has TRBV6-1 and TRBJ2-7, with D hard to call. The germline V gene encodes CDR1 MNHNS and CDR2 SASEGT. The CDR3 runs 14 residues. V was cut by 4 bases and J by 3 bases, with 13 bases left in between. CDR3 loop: CASSVESNFYEQYF. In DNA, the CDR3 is TGTGCCAGCAGTGTGGAGAGTAACTTCTACGAGCAGTACTTC.

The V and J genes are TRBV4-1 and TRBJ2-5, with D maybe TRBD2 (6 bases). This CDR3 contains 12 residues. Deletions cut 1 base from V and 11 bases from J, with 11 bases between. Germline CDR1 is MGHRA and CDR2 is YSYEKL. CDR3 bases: TGCGCCAGCAGCCAAGGGCCGGGGGAGCAGTACTTC. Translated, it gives CASSQGPGEQYF.

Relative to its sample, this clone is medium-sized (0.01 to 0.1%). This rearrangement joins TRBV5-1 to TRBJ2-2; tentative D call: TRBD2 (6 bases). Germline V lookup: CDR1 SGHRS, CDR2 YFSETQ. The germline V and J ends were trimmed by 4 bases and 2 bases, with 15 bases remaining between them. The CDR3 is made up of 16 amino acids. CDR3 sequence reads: CASSQYPGDNTGELFF. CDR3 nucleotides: TGCGCCAGCAGCCAGTATCCGGGAGACAACACCGGGGAGCTGTTTTTT. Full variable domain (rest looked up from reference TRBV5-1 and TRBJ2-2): KAGVTQTPRYLIKTRGQQVTLSCSPISGHRSVSWYQQTPGQGLQFLFEYFSETQRNKGNFPGRFSGRQFSNSRSEMNVSTLELGDSALYLCASSQYPGDNTGELFFGEGSRLTVL.

The CDR3 loop reads CASSLGTGRNTEAFF. The CDR3 coding sequence is TGTGCCAGCAGCTTGGGGACAGGACGGAACACTGAAGCTTTCTTT. The chain couples TRBV5-6 to TRBJ1-1, with TRBD1 matching 7 bases. The CDR3 runs to 15 residues. Germline lookup yields CDR1 SGHDT and CDR2 YYEEEE. Unmatched junction bases numbered 3, after V lost 0 bases and J lost 1 base.

As DNA, the CDR3 is TGTGCCAGCAGCGTAGTAGGGACAGGGACCTCTGGAAACACCATATATTTT. It yields the protein CASSVVGTGTSGNTIYF. This sequence joins TRBV9 and TRBJ1-3; 9 nucleotides match TRBD1. Germline trimming cut 0 bases from V and 0 bases from J; bases unmatched to any gene: 4. Germline V gene lookup returns CDR1 SGDLS and CDR2 YYNGEE. CDR3 size: 17 residues.

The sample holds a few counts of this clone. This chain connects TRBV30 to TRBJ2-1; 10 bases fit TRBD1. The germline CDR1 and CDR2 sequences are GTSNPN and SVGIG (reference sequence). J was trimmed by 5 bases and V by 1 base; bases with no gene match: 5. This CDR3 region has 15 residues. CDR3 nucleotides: TGTGCCTGGAGTGCCGGGACAGGGGTGGACAATGAGCAGTTCTTC. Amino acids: CAWSAGTGVDNEQFF. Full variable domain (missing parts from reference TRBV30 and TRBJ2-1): SQTIHQWPATLVQPVGSPLSLECTVEGTSNPNLYWYRQAAGRGLQLLFYSVGIGQISSEVPQNLSASRPQDRQFILSSKKLLLSDSGFYLCAWSAGTGVDNEQFFGPGTRLTVL.

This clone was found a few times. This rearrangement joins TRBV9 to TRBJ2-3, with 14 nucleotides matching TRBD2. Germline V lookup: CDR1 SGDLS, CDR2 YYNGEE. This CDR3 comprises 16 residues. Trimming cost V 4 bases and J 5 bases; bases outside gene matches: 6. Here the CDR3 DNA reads TGTGCCAGCAGCCCGGGACTAGCGGGAGTTGAAGATACGCAGTATTTT. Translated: CASSPGLAGVEDTQYF. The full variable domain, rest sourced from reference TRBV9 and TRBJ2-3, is DSGVTQTPKHLITATGQRVTLRCSPRSGDLSVYWYQQSLDQGLQFLIQYYNGEERAKGNILERFSAQQFPDLHSELNLSSLELGDSALYFCASSPGLAGVEDTQYFGPGTRLTVL.

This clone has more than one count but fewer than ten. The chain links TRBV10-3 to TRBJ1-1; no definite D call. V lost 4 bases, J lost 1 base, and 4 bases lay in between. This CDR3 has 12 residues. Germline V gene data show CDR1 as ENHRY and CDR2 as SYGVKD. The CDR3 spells CAISGRNTEAFF. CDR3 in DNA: TGTGCCATCAGTGGCAGGAACACTGAAGCTTTCTTT.

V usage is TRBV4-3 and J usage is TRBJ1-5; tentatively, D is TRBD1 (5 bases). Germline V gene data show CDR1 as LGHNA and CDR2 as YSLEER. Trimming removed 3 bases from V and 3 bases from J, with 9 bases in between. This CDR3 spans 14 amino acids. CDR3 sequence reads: CASSHREINQPQHF. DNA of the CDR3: TGCGCCAGCAGCCACAGGGAGATCAATCAGCCCCAGCATTTT.

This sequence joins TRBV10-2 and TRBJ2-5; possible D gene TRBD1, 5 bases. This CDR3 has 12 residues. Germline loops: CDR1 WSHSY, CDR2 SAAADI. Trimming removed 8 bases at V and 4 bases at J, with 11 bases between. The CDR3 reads CASGQWGETQYF. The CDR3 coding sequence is TGCGCCAGCGGACAATGGGGAGAGACCCAGTACTTC.

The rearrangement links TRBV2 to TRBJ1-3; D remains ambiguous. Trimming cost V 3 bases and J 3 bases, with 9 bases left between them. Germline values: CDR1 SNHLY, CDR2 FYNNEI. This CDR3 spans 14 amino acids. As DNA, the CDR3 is TGTGCCAGCAGTGACTCTCCCCGTGGAAACACCATATATTTT. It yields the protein CASSDSPRGNTIYF.

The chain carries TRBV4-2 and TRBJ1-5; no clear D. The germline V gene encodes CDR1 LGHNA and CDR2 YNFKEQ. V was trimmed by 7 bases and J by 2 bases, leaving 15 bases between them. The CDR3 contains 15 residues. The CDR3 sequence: CASKPTERGNQPQHF. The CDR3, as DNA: TGTGCCAGCAAACCGACCGAGCGCGGCAATCAGCCCCAGCATTTT.

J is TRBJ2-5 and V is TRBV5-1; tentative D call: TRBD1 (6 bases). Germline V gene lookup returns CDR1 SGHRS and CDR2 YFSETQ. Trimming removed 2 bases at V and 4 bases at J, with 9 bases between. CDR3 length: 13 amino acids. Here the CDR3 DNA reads TGCGCCAGCAGCTTCAGGGGCGGAGAGACCCAGTACTTC. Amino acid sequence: CASSFRGGETQYF. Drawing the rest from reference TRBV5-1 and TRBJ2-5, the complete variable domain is KAGVTQTPRYLIKTRGQQVTLSCSPISGHRSVSWYQQTPGQGLQFLFEYFSETQRNKGNFPGRFSGRQFSNSRSEMNVSTLELGDSALYLCASSFRGGETQYFGPGTRLLVL.

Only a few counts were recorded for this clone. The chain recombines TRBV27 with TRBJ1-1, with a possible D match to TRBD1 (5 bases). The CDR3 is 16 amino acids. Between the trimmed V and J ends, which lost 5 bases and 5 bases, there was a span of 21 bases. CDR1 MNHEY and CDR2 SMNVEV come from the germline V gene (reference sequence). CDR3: CASSLRWRGGETEAFF. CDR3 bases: TGTGCCAGCAGTCTTAGGTGGAGGGGTGGAGAAACTGAAGCTTTCTTT.